This is a list of T cell receptor beta chains from one sample in a study of T-cell memory formation after mild COVID-19. TCRdb processed the 5' RACE reads anew with MiXCR; each CDR3 protein has one entry. In the table there are around 450,000 distinct CDR3 sequences, approximately 24% of which are singletons. Sequencing was performed on PBMCs or a T cell subset sorted from them (not recorded which). Every receptor here comes from an adult woman who had mild COVID-19 (a few samples of this study predate the infection). Cell type and time point are not known. The conserved cysteine and the conserved F or W are not part of the CDR3 here. The order of the fields is V gene, J gene, clone size, CDR3 length, CDR3 protein. Rows give clone size only sometimes, using once, few, many, or a class for an expanded clone.

TRBV29-1	TRBJ2-2	NA	12	SGRDHANTGELF
TRBV6-1	TRBJ2-7	NA	12	ASSGLGQGYEQY
TRBV30	TRBJ2-7	many	11	AWSGGHPYEQY
TRBV12-3/TRBV12-4	TRBJ2-3	few	15	ASSLARGGGGTDTQY
TRBV7-2	TRBJ2-3	few	10	ASTVLTDTQY
TRBV7-6	TRBJ2-2	NA	15	ASSLAANSWGTGELF
TRBV11-1	TRBJ2-6	NA	15	ASSLRTGGTGANVLT
TRBV7-2	TRBJ2-5	NA	14	ASSLFSSAGGETQY
TRBV5-1	TRBJ1-1	NA	13	ASSLDPGVGTEAF
TRBV6-5	TRBJ1-1	NA	13	ASSYSRTANTEAF
TRBV12-3/TRBV12-4	TRBJ2-1	NA	15	ASSLALGQGPYNEQF
TRBV6-1	TRBJ1-2	NA	11	ASTRWGSDGYT
TRBV7-3	TRBJ2-3	few	13	ASSLIPGGTDTQY
TRBV10-3	TRBJ2-7	once	9	AISQGGEQY
TRBV11-2	TRBJ2-3	NA	13	ASSLAPDRTDTQY
TRBV2	TRBJ2-1	NA	15	ASSEAGTGISYNEQF
TRBV4-2	TRBJ2-5	many	13	ASSPGSSGQETQY
TRBV7-8	TRBJ1-2	NA	14	ASSLESGGVRYGYT
TRBV4-1	TRBJ2-1	NA	11	ASSQVRWGEQF
TRBV5-8	TRBJ2-5	many	14	ASSFGGSSIGETQY
TRBV4-2	TRBJ1-2	NA	9	ASSQDGGYT
TRBV6-5	TRBJ2-2	few	16	ASSYSVQQGANTGELF
TRBV11-2	TRBJ1-2	NA	12	ASSTLSQLFGYT
TRBV12-3/TRBV12-4	TRBJ2-4	NA	13	ASSLTGVAKNIQY
TRBV10-3	TRBJ1-1	NA	14	AISESGGTKIAEAF
TRBV5-1	TRBJ2-2	few	15	ASSLVVQGSTTGELF
TRBV19	TRBJ2-3	NA	14	ASSIAASPRTDTQY
TRBV20-1	TRBJ2-5	NA	11	NARVWGQETQY
TRBV29-1	TRBJ2-5	NA	9	SVVSVRAQY
TRBV12-3/TRBV12-4	TRBJ2-5	NA	12	ASSPWRGARTQY
TRBV7-3	TRBJ2-1	NA	14	ASSLPGQGSYNEQF
TRBV5-6	TRBJ2-1	NA	13	ASSGGGAAKNEQF
TRBV18	TRBJ2-1	NA	11	ASSPQGRNEQF
TRBV7-2	TRBJ2-5	NA	13	ASSLAYWAGETQY
TRBV20-1	TRBJ1-1	few	10	SASFRDTEAF
TRBV24-1	TRBJ1-2	few	14	ATLGQRGPSDYGYT
TRBV5-5	TRBJ2-5	many	13	ASSIRAGGPETQY
TRBV30	TRBJ2-7	NA	11	AWSLAALYEQY
TRBV29-1	TRBJ2-1	few	14	SVEDHAGQGFNEQF
TRBV9	TRBJ1-1	NA	15	ASSASRQGPLNTEAF
TRBV29-1	TRBJ2-7	NA	9	SGLVLSEQY
TRBV6-4	TRBJ2-1	many	13	ASSILAGDYNEQF
TRBV7-9	TRBJ2-5	few	12	ASSLRGGRETQY
TRBV7-9	TRBJ1-2	NA	15	ASSSETGGRANYGYT
TRBV7-6	TRBJ2-2	NA	14	ASSHAQGLNTGELF
TRBV9	TRBJ2-2	NA	12	ASSDRVGTGELF
TRBV5-1	TRBJ2-5	NA	12	ASSSDTPQETQY
TRBV7-9	TRBJ2-5	few	14	ASSSFSGGLQETQY
TRBV5-1	TRBJ2-4	NA	9	ATGHRNIQY
TRBV5-1	TRBJ1-1	few	14	ASSLVNPGGGTEAF
TRBV7-6	TRBJ2-2	few	12	ASSFGRNTGELF
TRBV7-9	TRBJ1-6	NA	14	ASSLRAGGSNSPLH
TRBV11-2	TRBJ1-1	NA	12	ASSSPRGGTEAF
TRBV5-1	TRBJ2-1	NA	12	ASSQLATTSEQF
TRBV6-2/TRBV6-3	TRBJ2-3	NA	12	ASSYSTPHNTQY
TRBV19	TRBJ2-5	NA	13	ATQDRDSLQETQY
TRBV5-1	TRBJ1-1	few	14	ASGAGGYLFDTEAF